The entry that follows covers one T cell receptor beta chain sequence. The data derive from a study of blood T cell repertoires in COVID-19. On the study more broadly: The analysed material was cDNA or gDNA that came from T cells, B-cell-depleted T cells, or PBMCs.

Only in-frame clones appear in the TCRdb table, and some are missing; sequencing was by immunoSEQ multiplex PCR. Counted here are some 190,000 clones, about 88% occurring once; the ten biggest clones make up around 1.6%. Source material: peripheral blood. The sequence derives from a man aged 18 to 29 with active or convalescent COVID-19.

As DNA, the CDR3 is TGTGCCAGTAGTATCGGGGGGGGTAATGGGTACAATGAGCAGTTCTTC. Encoded protein: CASSIGGGNGYNEQFF. The rearrangement joins TRBV19 to TRBJ2-1, with 8 positions matching TRBD2. This CDR3 comprises 16 residues. CDR1 is LNHDA and CDR2 is SQIVND in the germline V gene (reference sequence). The trim removed 3 bases at V and 4 bases at J, leaving 8 bases unmatched.